What follows are 4 T cell receptor beta chains derived from one specimen sequenced in a study of blood T cell repertoires in COVID-19. Sequenced by immunoSEQ multiplex PCR; TCRdb stores in-frame clones only, minus some. The table shows some 100,000 clones, with approximately 88% occurring only once. Sequenced material: peripheral blood. All receptors come from an older woman with acute or convalescent COVID-19.

The chain joins TRBV6-6 to TRBJ2-3; D remains unclear. Germline lookup yields CDR1 MNHNY and CDR2 SVGAGI (reference sequence). Trimming cost V 11 bases and J 0 bases, with 18 bases left between them. CDR3 size: 15 residues. CDR3: CAHSSRMVSTDTQYF. The CDR3 DNA sequence: TGTGCCCACTCCTCCAGGATGGTTAGCACAGATACGCAGTATTTT.

This rearrangement joins TRBV5-1 to TRBJ2-1; a weak D match, TRBD2 (7 bases). This CDR3 is 18 amino acids long. In germline, CDR1 is SGHRS, CDR2 YFSETQ. V was shortened by 1 base and J by 2 bases, with 19 bases between the two germline ends. The CDR3 DNA reads as TGCGCCAGCAGCTTGTTCCCGGGGGGCGGGGGAACCTACAATGAGCAGTTCTTC. The encoded protein is CASSLFPGGGGTYNEQFF.

The chain couples TRBV11-2 to TRBJ1-4, with TRBD1 matching 8 bases. Trimming at V came to 1 base and at J to 8 bases, leaving 12 bases not matched to a gene. Germline assignment: CDR1 SGHAT and CDR2 FQNNGV. This CDR3 contains 17 residues. The CDR3 nucleotides read TGTGCCAGCAGCTTAGGAAGGCCCCAGGGGGCGGGAGAAAAACTGTTTTTT. It translates to CASSLGRPQGAGEKLFF. The whole variable domain, remainder taken from reference TRBV11-2 and TRBJ1-4, is EAGVAQSPRYKIIEKRQSVAFWCNPISGHATLYWYQQILGQGPKLLIQFQNNGVVDDSQLPKDRFSAERLKGVDSTLKIQPAKLEDSAVYLCASSLGRPQGAGEKLFFGSGTQLSVL.

The CDR3 spells CASSRGGSGANVLTF. CDR3 DNA: TGTGCCAGCAGCCGGGGTGGCTCTGGGGCCAACGTCCTGACTTTC. The rearrangement joins TRBV11-3 to TRBJ2-6, with D possibly TRBD2 on 5 matching bases. CDR1 is SGHNT and CDR2 is YENEEA in the germline V gene. The CDR3 runs to 15 residues. The V end lost 5 bases, the J end lost 0 bases, and 8 bases lay between the germline ends.